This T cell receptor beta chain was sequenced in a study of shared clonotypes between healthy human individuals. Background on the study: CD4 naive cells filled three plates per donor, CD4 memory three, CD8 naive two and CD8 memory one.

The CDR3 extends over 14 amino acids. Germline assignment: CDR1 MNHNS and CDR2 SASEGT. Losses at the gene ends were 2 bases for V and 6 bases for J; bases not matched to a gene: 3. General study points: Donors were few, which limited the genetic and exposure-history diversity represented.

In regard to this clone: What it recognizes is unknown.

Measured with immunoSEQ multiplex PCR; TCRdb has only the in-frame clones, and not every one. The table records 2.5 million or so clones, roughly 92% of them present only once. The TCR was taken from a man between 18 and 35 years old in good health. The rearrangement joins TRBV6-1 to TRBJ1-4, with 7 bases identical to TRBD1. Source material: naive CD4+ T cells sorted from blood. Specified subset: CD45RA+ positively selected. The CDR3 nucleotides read TGTGCCAGCAGTGAATTACAGGGGTATGAAAAACTGTTTTTT. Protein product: CASSELQGYEKLFF.